This T cell receptor (beta chain) was sequenced in a study of human T cells and chemical hapten exposure. This clonotype has a handful of counts. One entry per CDR3 protein, called by TCRdb with MiXCR from the RACE reads. Of about 250,000 distinct CDR3 sequences listed, 7.5% to 9% are singletons. Germline V gene lookup returns CDR1 SEHNR and CDR2 FQNEAQ (reference sequence). V trimming: 1 base; J trimming: 7 bases; junction bases outside the gene matches: 6. The CDR3 length is 14 residues. The time point denotes: pre-sensitization, week 0. Treatment given: therapeutic diphenylcyclopropenone sensitization with weekly scalp DPC.

This material consisted of whole blood, taken in connection with sensitization to the hapten diphenylcyclopropenone (DPC). The chain employs TRBV7-9 and TRBJ1-2; 7 positions agree with TRBD1. The receptor's source is a man younger than 35 with alopecia areata. Some clones in this sample may be carry-over from other donors' samples. The CDR3 sequence: CASSLVQGRAGYTF. DNA for the CDR3: TGTGCCAGCAGCTTAGTACAGGGGCGGGCTGGCTACACCTTC. The whole variable domain, filled in from reference TRBV7-9 and TRBJ1-2, reads DTGVSQNPRHKITKRGQNVTFRCDPISEHNRLYWYRQTLGQGPEFLTYFQNEAQLEKSRLLSDRFSAERPKGSFSTLEIQRTEQGDSAMYLCASSLVQGRAGYTFGSGTRLTVV.